This TCR beta chain stems from a study of ipilimumab plus nivolumab after autologous stem cell transplantation. On the study more broadly: Typical patient got 5 ipilimumab doses and under 10 nivolumab doses (median). The study's findings and limits: Per the authors, repertoire, Treg and microbiota data justify further study.

To note about this clone: Its antigen remains unidentified.

Patients got ipilimumab 1 mg/kg beginning 14 to 28 days post-transplant. Through week 26, nivolumab 3 mg/kg IV was given weeks 1, 4, 7, 10, then biweekly. The CDR3 totals 14 residues. V lost 3 bases, J lost 4 bases, and 3 bases stayed unmatched. Germline CDR1 and CDR2: WNHNN and SYGVQD (reference sequence). TCRdb's table, derived via immunoSEQ multiplex PCR, lists solely in-frame clones and lacks some. The table shows roughly 43,000 clones, with roughly 90% occurring only once. The sequencing here drew on PBMCs, taken in a trial of ipilimumab plus nivolumab as post-transplant consolidation. The sequence derives from a male donor with multiple myeloma. This rearrangement joins TRBV10-1 to TRBJ2-5, with TRBD1 matching 9 bases. This CDR3 is CASSEGTGRETQYF. The CDR3 DNA sequence: TGCGCCAGCAGTGAAGGGACAGGGAGAGAGACCCAGTACTTC.